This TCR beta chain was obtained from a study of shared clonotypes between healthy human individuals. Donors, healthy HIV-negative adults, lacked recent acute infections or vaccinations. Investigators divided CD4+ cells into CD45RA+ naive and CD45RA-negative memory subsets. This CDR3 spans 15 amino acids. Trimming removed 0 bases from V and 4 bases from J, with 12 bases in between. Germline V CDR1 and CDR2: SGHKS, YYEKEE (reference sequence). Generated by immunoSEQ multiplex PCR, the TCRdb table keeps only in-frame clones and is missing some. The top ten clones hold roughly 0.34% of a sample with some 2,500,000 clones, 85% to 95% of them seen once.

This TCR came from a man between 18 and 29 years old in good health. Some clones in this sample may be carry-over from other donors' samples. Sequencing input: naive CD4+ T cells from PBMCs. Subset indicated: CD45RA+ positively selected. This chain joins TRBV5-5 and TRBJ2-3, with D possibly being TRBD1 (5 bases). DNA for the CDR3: TGTGCCAGCAGCTTGGCCTCTGGGGCGGCAGATACGCAGTATTTT. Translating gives CASSLASGAADTQYF.